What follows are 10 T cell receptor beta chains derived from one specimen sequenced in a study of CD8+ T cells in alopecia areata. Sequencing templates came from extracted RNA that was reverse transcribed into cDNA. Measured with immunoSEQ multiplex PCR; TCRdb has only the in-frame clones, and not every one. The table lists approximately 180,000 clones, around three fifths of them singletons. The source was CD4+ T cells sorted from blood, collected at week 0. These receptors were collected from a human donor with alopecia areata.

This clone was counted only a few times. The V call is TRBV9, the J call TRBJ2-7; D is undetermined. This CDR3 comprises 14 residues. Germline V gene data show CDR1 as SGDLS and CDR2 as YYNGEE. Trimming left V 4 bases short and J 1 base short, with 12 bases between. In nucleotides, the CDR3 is TGTGCCAGCAGCCCGTTATCCGGTTCCTACGAGCAGTACTTC. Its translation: CASSPLSGSYEQYF.

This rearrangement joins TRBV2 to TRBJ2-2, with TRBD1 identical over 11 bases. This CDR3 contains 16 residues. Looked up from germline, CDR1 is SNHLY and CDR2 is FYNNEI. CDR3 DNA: TGTGCACCCGGGACAGGGGGATCCTCGAACACCGGGGAGCTGTTTTTT. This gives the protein CAPGTGGSSNTGELFF.

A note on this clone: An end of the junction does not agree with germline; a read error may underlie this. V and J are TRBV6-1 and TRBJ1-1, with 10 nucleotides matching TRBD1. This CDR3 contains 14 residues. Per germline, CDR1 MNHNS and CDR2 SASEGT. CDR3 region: CAISGDRGKTEAFF. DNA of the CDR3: TGTGCCATCAGTGGGGACAGGGGTAAGACTGAAGCTTTCTTT.

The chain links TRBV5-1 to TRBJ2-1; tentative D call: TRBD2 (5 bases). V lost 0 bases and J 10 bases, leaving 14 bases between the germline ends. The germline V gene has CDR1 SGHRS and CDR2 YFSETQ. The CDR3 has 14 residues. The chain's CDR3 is CASSLEAWETEQFF. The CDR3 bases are TGCGCCAGCAGCTTGGAGGCCTGGGAGACGGAGCAGTTCTTC.

CDR3 coding DNA: TGCAGCTTTAGCGGGGGGCCCACAGATACGCAGTATTTT. Encoded protein: CSFSGGPTDTQYF. This sequence joins TRBV29-1 and TRBJ2-3; TRBD2 aligns across 10 bases. Germline CDR1 reads SQVTM; CDR2 reads ANQGSEA. Trimming at V came to 8 bases and at J to 2 bases, leaving 4 bases not matched to a gene. The CDR3 runs 13 residues.

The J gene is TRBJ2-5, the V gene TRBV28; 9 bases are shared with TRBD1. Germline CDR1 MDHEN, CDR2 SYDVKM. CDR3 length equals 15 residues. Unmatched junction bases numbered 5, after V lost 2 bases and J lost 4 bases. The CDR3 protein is CASSLGGQGRETQYF. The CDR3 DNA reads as TGTGCCAGCAGTTTAGGGGGACAGGGAAGAGAGACCCAGTACTTC.

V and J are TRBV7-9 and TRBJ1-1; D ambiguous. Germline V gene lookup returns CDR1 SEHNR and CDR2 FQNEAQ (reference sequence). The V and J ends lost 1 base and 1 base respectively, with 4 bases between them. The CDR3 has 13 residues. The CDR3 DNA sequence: TGTGCCAGCAGCTTAGACACGAACACTGAAGCTTTCTTT. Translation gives CASSLDTNTEAFF.

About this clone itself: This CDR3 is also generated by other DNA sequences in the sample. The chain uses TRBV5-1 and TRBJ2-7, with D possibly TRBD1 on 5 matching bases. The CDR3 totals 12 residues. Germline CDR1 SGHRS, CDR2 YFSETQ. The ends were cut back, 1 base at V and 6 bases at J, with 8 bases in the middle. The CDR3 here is CASSLRGGEQYF. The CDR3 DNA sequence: TGCGCCAGCAGCTTGAGGGGCGGCGAGCAGTACTTC.

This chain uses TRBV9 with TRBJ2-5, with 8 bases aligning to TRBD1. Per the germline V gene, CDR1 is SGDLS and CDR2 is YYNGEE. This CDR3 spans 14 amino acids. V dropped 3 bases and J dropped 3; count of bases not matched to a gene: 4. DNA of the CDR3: TGTGCCAGCAGCGCAGACAGGGGCGAAGAGACCCAGTACTTC. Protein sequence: CASSADRGEETQYF. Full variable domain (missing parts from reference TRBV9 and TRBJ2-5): DSGVTQTPKHLITATGQRVTLRCSPRSGDLSVYWYQQSLDQGLQFLIQYYNGEERAKGNILERFSAQQFPDLHSELNLSSLELGDSALYFCASSADRGEETQYFGPGTRLLVL.

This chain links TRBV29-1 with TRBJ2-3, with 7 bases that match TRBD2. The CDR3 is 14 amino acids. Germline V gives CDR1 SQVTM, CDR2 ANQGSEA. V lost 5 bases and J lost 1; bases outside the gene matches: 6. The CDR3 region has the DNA TGCAGCGTTCAGCCCGGACTAGGCACAGATACGCAGTATTTT. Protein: CSVQPGLGTDTQYF.